Following are 27 T cell receptor beta chains from one sample sequenced in a study of cytomegalovirus exposure and HLA in healthy donors. Amplification used 60 Vbeta primers and 13 Jbeta primers. Libraries were prepared by immunoSEQ multiplex PCR; TCRdb keeps only in-frame clonotypes and omits some of them. Of under 200,000 clones in the sample, roughly 84% are singletons; the top ten hold 0.35% to 0.4%. The sample comprised PBMCs. These receptors originate from a boy between 2 and 10 years old in good health and CMV-seronegative.

The genes are TRBV7-6 and TRBJ2-1; 7 nucleotides line up with TRBD2. V trimming: 5 bases; J trimming: 3 bases; junction bases outside the gene matches: 4. Germline V lookup: CDR1 SGHVS, CDR2 FNYEAQ. This CDR3 is built from 14 residues. The CDR3 protein is CASSPQRGYNEQFF. CDR3 bases: TGTGCCAGCAGCCCTCAGCGGGGCTACAATGAGCAGTTCTTC.

The chain combines TRBV11-2 with TRBJ2-3; 13 nucleotides line up with TRBD2. Looked up from germline, CDR1 is SGHAT and CDR2 is FQNNGV. The J segment lost 2 bases and the V segment lost 2 bases, leaving 4 bases of the junction unmatched. This CDR3 spans 17 amino acids. The CDR3 nucleotides are TGTGCCAGCAGCTTAACGGGACTAGCGGGATTCACAGATACGCAGTATTTT. Protein product: CASSLTGLAGFTDTQYF. Together with reference TRBV11-2 and TRBJ2-3, the CDR3 gives the full variable domain: EAGVAQSPRYKIIEKRQSVAFWCNPISGHATLYWYQQILGQGPKLLIQFQNNGVVDDSQLPKDRFSAERLKGVDSTLKIQPAKLEDSAVYLCASSLTGLAGFTDTQYFGPGTRLTVL.

The chain is built from TRBV29-1 and TRBJ2-2; TRBD2 agrees at 10 bases. The J segment lost 0 bases and the V segment lost 4 bases, leaving 5 bases of the junction unmatched. This CDR3 is built from 16 residues. CDR1 and CDR2 (germline): SQVTM, ANQGSEA. In DNA, the CDR3 is TGCAGCGTTGCCGCCACTAGCGGGACGAACACCGGGGAGCTGTTTTTT. Its protein is CSVAATSGTNTGELFF.

The rearrangement uses TRBV2 and TRBJ2-7; 8 bases are a match to TRBD2. The germline gives CDR1 SNHLY, CDR2 FYNNEI. V was pared by 3 bases and J by 3 bases, with 4 bases of the junction left unmatched. The CDR3 sequence is 14 residues long. For the CDR3, the DNA is TGTGCCAGCAGTGATCCGGGACTAGGCTACGAGCAGTACTTC. This translates into CASSDPGLGYEQYF.

The chain couples TRBV7-2 to TRBJ2-3; 7 bases map to TRBD2. The CDR3 totals 18 residues. Unmatched junction bases numbered 14, after V lost 2 bases and J lost 3 bases. Germline V gene sequence: CDR1 SGHTA, CDR2 FQGNSA. CDR3 sequence reads: CASSLWERELTLTDTQYF. The DNA of the CDR3 is TGTGCCAGCAGCTTATGGGAGCGGGAATTAACGTTAACAGATACGCAGTATTTT.

This clone was seen a few times. The rearrangement joins TRBV27 to TRBJ1-4, with 9 bases lining up with TRBD1. The CDR3 consists of 13 residues. V gave up 5 bases and J gave up 7 bases; unmatched junction bases: 2. The germline gives CDR1 MNHEY, CDR2 SMNVEV (reference sequence). This CDR3 reads CASSPTGGEKLFF. Here the CDR3 DNA reads TGTGCCAGCAGTCCGACAGGGGGTGAAAAACTGTTTTTT.

This clone has a single count. The DNA of the CDR3 is TGTGCCAGCAGCCCCCCAGGACAGGGCCGGGATGAAGCTTTCTTT. Protein: CASSPPGQGRDEAFF. The rearrangement links TRBV7-2 to TRBJ1-1; TRBD1 matches at 8 bases. The CDR3 spans 15 residues. The V gene end was trimmed by 5 bases and the J gene end by 7 bases; junction bases not matched to a gene: 12. Germline loops: CDR1 SGHTA, CDR2 FQGNSA.

A single count supports this clone. The chain employs TRBV9 and TRBJ2-7, with a tentative D call TRBD1 (8 bases). V lost 0 bases, J lost 5 bases, and 15 bases lay in between. There are 15 residues in the CDR3. The germline V gene has CDR1 SGDLS and CDR2 YYNGEE. Here the CDR3 reads CASSVGTGGVNEQYF. CDR3 DNA: TGTGCCAGCAGCGTAGGAACAGGGGGGGTGAACGAGCAGTACTTC.

The chain couples TRBV20-1 to TRBJ1-2; D gene unclear. Germline lookup yields CDR1 DFQATT and CDR2 SNEGSKA (reference sequence). CDR3 length equals 11 residues. In DNA form, the CDR3 reads TGCTCCTTGCTAGGAGTAAATGGCTACACCTTC. This codes for CSLLGVNGYTF.

CDR3 sequence reads: CASSLSDPLQASEKLFF. The CDR3 nucleotides are TGTGCCAGCAGTTTATCTGATCCGCTCCAGGCCTCGGAAAAACTGTTTTTT. This sequence joins TRBV27 and TRBJ1-4, with D unresolved. The V and J ends lost 0 bases and 8 bases respectively, with 19 bases between them. The CDR3 loop spans 17 amino acids. Germline V lookup: CDR1 MNHEY, CDR2 SMNVEV (reference sequence). Based on the CDR3 plus reference TRBV27 and TRBJ1-4, the full variable domain is EAQVTQNPRYLITVTGKKLTVTCSQNMNHEYMSWYRQDPGLGLRQIYYSMNVEVTDKGDVPEGYKVSRKEKRNFPLILESPSPNQTSLYFCASSLSDPLQASEKLFFGSGTQLSVL.

V usage is TRBV6-5 and J usage is TRBJ1-5; TRBD1 might be the D (5 bases). V lost 8 bases to trimming and J lost 1 base, with 12 bases between them. Looked up from germline, CDR1 is MNHEY and CDR2 is SVGAGI. There are 14 residues in the CDR3. CDR3 protein: CASHGGLSNQPQHF. In nucleotides, the CDR3 is TGTGCCAGCCACGGGGGATTGAGCAATCAGCCCCAGCATTTT.

The rearrangement joins TRBV5-1 to TRBJ1-4; 10 bases are a match to TRBD1. The CDR3 totals 16 residues. V lost 3 bases and J lost 1; bases outside the gene matches: 3. Per the germline V gene, CDR1 is SGHRS and CDR2 is YFSETQ. This CDR3 reads CASSSDRGLTNEKLFF. The CDR3 DNA reads TGCGCCAGCAGCTCGGACAGGGGGTTAACTAATGAAAAACTGTTTTTT. Looking up the rest from reference TRBV5-1 and TRBJ1-4 gives the full variable domain: KAGVTQTPRYLIKTRGQQVTLSCSPISGHRSVSWYQQTPGQGLQFLFEYFSETQRNKGNFPGRFSGRQFSNSRSEMNVSTLELGDSALYLCASSSDRGLTNEKLFFGSGTQLSVL.

The rearrangement joins TRBV4-2 to TRBJ2-2, with D maybe TRBD1 (6 bases). The V gene lost 8 bases and the J gene lost 1 base, with 14 bases spanning the gap. The CDR3 runs to 15 residues. CDR1 LGHNA and CDR2 YNFKEQ come from the germline V gene. Here the CDR3 DNA reads TGTGCCAGCCCCCCCCAGGGACAGAACACCGGGGAGCTGTTTTTT. Amino acids: CASPPQGQNTGELFF.

The J gene is TRBJ2-2, the V gene TRBV6-5, with 8 bases identical to TRBD2. The CDR3 is made up of 15 amino acids. Unmatched junction bases numbered 5, after V lost 6 bases and J lost 2 bases. CDR1 MNHEY and CDR2 SVGAGI come from the germline V gene. The CDR3 spells CASSRGLANTGELFF. The CDR3 DNA is TGTGCCAGCAGCCGAGGACTAGCCAACACCGGGGAGCTGTTTTTT.

The gene calls are TRBV10-3 and TRBJ2-7; D remains unclear. The CDR3 runs 13 residues. In germline, CDR1 is ENHRY, CDR2 SYGVKD. Trimming left V 2 bases short and J 2 bases short, with 7 bases between. The CDR3 protein is CAISETVAYEQYF. CDR3 coding DNA: TGTGCCATCAGTGAGACGGTCGCCTACGAGCAGTACTTC.

CDR3 in amino acids: CASSSPGQDSDTQYF. In DNA, the CDR3 is TGCGCCAGCAGCTCCCCTGGACAGGATTCAGATACGCAGTATTTT. This sequence joins TRBV5-1 and TRBJ2-3; 7 nucleotides line up with TRBD1. Germline V CDR1 and CDR2: SGHRS, YFSETQ. Trimming cost V 3 bases and J 4 bases; bases outside gene matches: 8. This CDR3 region has 15 residues.

This clone appeared once. The chain is built from TRBV18 and TRBJ2-7; D perhaps matches TRBD1 (6 bases). Trimming removed 4 bases at V and 0 bases at J, with 16 bases between. From germline, CDR1 is KGHSH and CDR2 LQKENI. The CDR3 has 16 residues. The DNA for the CDR3 is TGTGCCAGCTCACGAGGTCAGGGGTCATTCTCCTACGAGCAGTACTTC. It codes for CASSRGQGSFSYEQYF.

This clone has only a few counts. This chain links TRBV10-3 with TRBJ2-3, with 11 bases fitting TRBD2. The CDR3 covers 14 residues. Germline assignment: CDR1 ENHRY and CDR2 SYGVKD. Trimming cost V 7 bases and J 5 bases; bases outside gene matches: 5. In DNA, the CDR3 is TGTGCCATCACTAACGGACTAGCGGGAGATACGCAGTATTTT. Translated: CAITNGLAGDTQYF.

The CDR3 loop reads CASSLLGGWETQYF. The CDR3 nucleotides are TGTGCCAGCAGCTTATTAGGGGGCTGGGAGACCCAGTACTTC. The chain is built from TRBV11-2 and TRBJ2-5, with 7 bases lining up with TRBD1. The CDR3 covers 14 residues. V gave up 2 bases and J gave up 5 bases; unmatched junction bases: 5. CDR1 and CDR2 (germline): SGHAT, FQNNGV.

The gene calls are TRBV4-2 and TRBJ2-2; 10 positions agree with TRBD2. J gave up 6 bases and V 4 bases, and 11 bases lay outside the gene matches. Per germline, CDR1 LGHNA and CDR2 YNFKEQ. The CDR3 has 17 amino acids. This CDR3 reads CASSRGASGSLSGELFF. For the CDR3, the DNA is TGTGCCAGCAGCCGTGGGGCTAGCGGGAGTCTTTCCGGGGAGCTGTTTTTT.

The rearrangement joins TRBV5-1 to TRBJ1-1; 8 positions agree with TRBD1. V was pared by 4 bases and J by 1 base, with 3 bases of the junction left unmatched. The length of the CDR3 is 14 residues. In germline, CDR1 is SGHRS, CDR2 YFSETQ. In DNA form, the CDR3 reads TGCGCCAGCAGCCGGACAGGGTGGAACACTGAAGCTTTCTTT. It specifies CASSRTGWNTEAFF. The variable domain in full, completed from reference TRBV5-1 and TRBJ1-1, reads KAGVTQTPRYLIKTRGQQVTLSCSPISGHRSVSWYQQTPGQGLQFLFEYFSETQRNKGNFPGRFSGRQFSNSRSEMNVSTLELGDSALYLCASSRTGWNTEAFFGQGTRLTVV.

The count of this clone is one. The chain carries TRBV29-1 and TRBJ2-6, with 7 nucleotides matching TRBD1. The trim removed 5 bases at V and 4 bases at J, leaving 5 bases unmatched. The germline V gene encodes CDR1 SQVTM and CDR2 ANQGSEA. The CDR3 runs 14 residues. The CDR3 region is CSVQQGSGANVLTF. In DNA form, the CDR3 reads TGCAGCGTTCAACAGGGGAGCGGGGCCAACGTCCTGACTTTC.

This clone was picked up a small number of times. The V call is TRBV6-5, the J call TRBJ2-5; tentative D call: TRBD1 (6 bases). V was trimmed by 5 bases and J by 3 bases, leaving 10 bases between them. This CDR3 contains 13 residues. Germline V CDR1 and CDR2: MNHEY, SVGAGI. The CDR3 region has the DNA TGTGCCAGCAGTACAGGGTTGGAAGAGACCCAGTACTTC. Translation gives CASSTGLEETQYF.

The genes are TRBV28 and TRBJ2-7; D is possibly TRBD2 (6 bases). The CDR3 has 14 residues. V gave up 8 bases and J gave up 3 bases, with 17 bases separating them. The germline gives CDR1 MDHEN, CDR2 SYDVKM. The CDR3 DNA reads TGTGCCAGCGCCCCCGTCGGGGGAGGCTACGAGCAGTACTTC. Translated, it gives CASAPVGGGYEQYF.

The chain is built from TRBV5-1 and TRBJ1-2; 8 nucleotides line up with TRBD1. The germline V gene has CDR1 SGHRS and CDR2 YFSETQ. Trimming removed 4 bases from V and 3 bases from J; junction bases left unmatched: 2. The CDR3 consists of 13 residues. The CDR3 DNA is TGCGCCAGCAGCCCGGACAGGGACTATGGCTACACCTTC. It is translated as CASSPDRDYGYTF.

The J gene is TRBJ1-2, the V gene TRBV2; D is perhaps TRBD1 (6 bases). In germline, CDR1 is SNHLY, CDR2 FYNNEI. Trimming took off 10 bases at V and 0 bases at J, with 15 bases between the two ends. The CDR3 runs 14 residues. In DNA, the CDR3 is TGTGCCATTCCCTGGGGGCCAGCTAACTATGGCTACACCTTC. As protein: CAIPWGPANYGYTF.

V is TRBV7-9 and J is TRBJ2-7; TRBD2 agrees at 9 bases. After removal of 7 bases from V and 5 bases from J, the junction contained 6 bases not matched to a gene. The CDR3 totals 13 residues. Germline loops: CDR1 SEHNR, CDR2 FQNEAQ (reference sequence). CDR3 residues: CASITSGLNEQYF. CDR3 DNA sequence: TGTGCCAGCATCACTAGCGGGCTCAACGAGCAGTACTTC.